This T cell receptor (beta chain) originates from a study of shared clonotypes between healthy human individuals. Study findings and constraints: Measured sharing among donors was expected to vary with sequencing depth. On the whole, naive subsets had larger estimated richness than memory subsets had.

CD45RO-negative, CCR7-selected cells formed the naive CD8 fraction, which excluded terminally differentiated effector memory CD45RA+ cells. About this clone: The antigen remains undetermined. Distinct nucleotide sequences in the sample also encode this CDR3.

Profiled with immunoSEQ multiplex PCR; TCRdb holds only in-frame clones, not every one. The data contain about 2.2 million clones, about 94% of them singletons. This sequence originates from a man aged 18 to 30 in good health. Some clones in this sample may be carry-over from other donors' samples. Material: naive CD8+ T cells from PBMCs.

This CDR3 is CASSSGDNYEQYF. For the CDR3, the DNA is TGTGCCAGCAGTTCCGGGGACAACTACGAGCAGTACTTC. The chain carries TRBV27 and TRBJ2-7, with a possible D match to TRBD1 (6 bases). The germline V gene has CDR1 MNHEY and CDR2 SMNVEV (reference sequence). Trimming removed 4 bases at V and 3 bases at J, with 10 bases between. The CDR3 is 13 amino acids.